One and the same sample provided the 25 T cell receptor beta chains below, sequenced in a study of T cell responses to AZD1222 COVID-19 vaccine. The repertoire was sequenced with immunoSEQ multiplex PCR; TCRdb's copy has only in-frame clones and lacks some. The sample yields more than 80,000 clones, roughly 88% seen once. Material: peripheral blood, obtained on day 0 of AZD1222 vaccination. The receptors shown here come from an adult in good health.

The chain employs TRBV23-1 and TRBJ2-7; possibly TRBD2 for D (6 bases). TRBV23-1 is an open reading frame, and its role is uncertain. The germline V and J ends were trimmed by 4 bases and 5 bases, with 12 bases remaining between them. The CDR3 is 13 amino acids. Written as DNA, the CDR3 is TGCGCCAGCAGTCGTTGGGGGGTCCACGAGCAGTACTTC. It encodes CASSRWGVHEQYF.

This chain connects TRBV24-1 to TRBJ2-7; 10 nucleotides agree with TRBD1. After removal of 3 bases from V and 2 bases from J, the junction contained 6 bases not matched to a gene. The germline gives CDR1 KGHDR, CDR2 SFDVKD. The CDR3 sequence is 16 residues long. The CDR3 loop reads CATSDTTGTGAYEQYF. As DNA, the CDR3 is TGTGCCACCAGTGATACTACCGGGACAGGGGCCTACGAGCAGTACTTC.

V is TRBV7-2 and J is TRBJ2-5, with 14 bases lining up with TRBD2. Germline assignment: CDR1 SGHTA and CDR2 FQGNSA. After removal of 4 bases from V and 5 bases from J, the junction contained 15 bases not matched to a gene. The CDR3 spans 19 residues. DNA of the CDR3: TGTGCCAGCAGCTATAGTCCCCCGACTAGCGGGAGGGCCGAGGAGACCCAGTACTTC. This sequence encodes CASSYSPPTSGRAEETQYF.

The chain has TRBV2 and TRBJ1-5; no clear D. The CDR3 is 12 residues long. Germline CDR1 SNHLY, CDR2 FYNNEI. Trimming left V 7 bases short and J 0 bases short, with 4 bases between. The CDR3, as DNA: TGTGCCAGCACTCTTAGCAATCAGCCCCAGCATTTT. This gives the protein CASTLSNQPQHF.

The V gene is TRBV27, the J gene TRBJ2-7; D tentatively fits TRBD1 or TRBD2 (6 bases each). V was shortened by 6 bases and J by 6 bases, with 21 bases between the two germline ends. The CDR3 loop spans 15 amino acids. The germline V gene has CDR1 MNHEY and CDR2 SMNVEV (reference sequence). The CDR3 loop is CASSRRDFQGSEQYF. The CDR3 DNA follows: TGTGCCAGCAGCCGTCGGGACTTCCAGGGGAGCGAGCAGTACTTC.

The chain carries TRBV5-8 and TRBJ1-1; TRBD1 might be the D (6 bases). Germline CDR1 reads SGHTS; CDR2 reads YDEGEE. The CDR3 runs 13 residues. Trimming left V 1 base short and J 8 bases short, with 12 bases between. CDR3 sequence reads: CASSLWGRGEAFF. The CDR3 nucleotides are TGTGCCAGCAGCTTGTGGGGGCGAGGGGAAGCTTTCTTT.

This clone was observed once. This rearrangement joins TRBV5-1 to TRBJ2-7; TRBD2 agrees at 10 bases. The CDR3 has 15 residues. Looked up from germline, CDR1 is SGHRS and CDR2 is YFSETQ. V lost 0 bases and J lost 3; bases outside the gene matches: 3. In DNA, the CDR3 is TGCGCCAGCAGCTTGGGCCTAGCGGGAGACTACGAGCAGTACTTC. Amino acids: CASSLGLAGDYEQYF.

The V and J genes are TRBV2 and TRBJ1-4; tentative D call: TRBD1 (5 bases). CDR1 SNHLY and CDR2 FYNNEI come from the germline V gene. V lost 7 bases and J lost 0, with 12 bases in between. This CDR3 contains 15 residues. The CDR3 region has the DNA TGTGCCAGCATTCAGGGAGGGGCAACTAATGAAAAACTGTTTTTT. Residues: CASIQGGATNEKLFF.

The chain has TRBV29-1 and TRBJ2-7; 7 bases are a match to TRBD1. The CDR3 runs to 12 residues. V lost 7 bases and J lost 2; bases outside the gene matches: 5. In germline, CDR1 is SQVTM, CDR2 ANQGSEA. The CDR3 sequence: CSAQQGPYEQYF. The CDR3 DNA follows: TGCAGCGCCCAACAGGGGCCCTACGAGCAGTACTTC.

The J gene is TRBJ2-2, the V gene TRBV21-1; TRBD2, the D gene given by the table, was not confirmed from the DNA. TRBV21-1 is labeled a pseudogene. The CDR3 covers 18 residues. The CDR3 nucleotides read TGTGCCAGCTCTAAACCGACTAGCGGGAGTACCAACACCGGGGAGCTGTTTTTT. Protein sequence: CASSKPTSGSTNTGELFF.

In this sample, this clone turned up once. This chain links TRBV27 with TRBJ2-7; 8 nucleotides align to TRBD1. The CDR3 consists of 14 residues. The V segment lost 4 bases and the J segment 2 bases; nucleotides outside the gene matches: 4. Germline V CDR1 and CDR2: MNHEY, SMNVEV (reference sequence). DNA for the CDR3: TGTGCCAGCAGTTCGGACAGGGATACCTACGAGCAGTACTTC. Its translation: CASSSDRDTYEQYF.

CDR3 loop: CASSQVGLNQPQHF. CDR3 in DNA: TGTGCCAGCAGCCAGGTAGGGCTTAATCAGCCCCAGCATTTT. The chain joins TRBV2 to TRBJ1-5; D ambiguous. The ends were cut back, 6 bases at V and 4 bases at J, with 13 bases in the middle. The V gene's germline CDR1 is SNHLY and CDR2 FYNNEI. CDR3 length: 14 residues.

CDR3 bases: TGTGCCAGTATCCCGGGAGCTCCATATACCGAAAATGAAAAACTGTTTTTT. Translated, it gives CASIPGAPYTENEKLFF. The rearrangement uses TRBV19 and TRBJ1-4; D gene uncertain. Trimming cost V 7 bases and J 5 bases, with 23 bases left between them. The germline gives CDR1 LNHDA, CDR2 SQIVND (reference sequence). This CDR3 comprises 17 residues.

The chain couples TRBV10-3 to TRBJ2-3; a weak D match, TRBD2 (5 bases). The CDR3 totals 13 residues. V dropped 6 bases and J dropped 6 bases, with 13 bases sitting between them. Germline lookup yields CDR1 ENHRY and CDR2 SYGVKD. CDR3 in DNA: TGTGCCATCAGGGAACGGGATGGGGATACGCAGTATTTT. Its translation is CAIRERDGDTQYF.

This sequence joins TRBV19 and TRBJ2-1, with TRBD2 matching over 8 bases. Germline V gene lookup returns CDR1 LNHDA and CDR2 SQIVND (reference sequence). This CDR3 has 14 amino acids. V lost 3 bases to trimming and J lost 6 bases; unmatched junction nucleotides: 4. Here the CDR3 DNA reads TGTGCCAGTAGTATTCTAGGACTAGCCAATGAGCAGTTCTTC. It codes for CASSILGLANEQFF. Full variable domain (outside the CDR3, taken from reference TRBV19 and TRBJ2-1): DGGITQSPKYLFRKEGQNVTLSCEQNLNHDAMYWYRQDPGQGLRLIYYSQIVNDFQKGDIAEGYSVSREKKESFPLTVTSAQKNPTAFYLCASSILGLANEQFFGPGTRLTVL.

The J gene is TRBJ1-3, the V gene TRBV28; D is undetermined. CDR1 MDHEN and CDR2 SYDVKM come from the germline V gene. With 4 bases removed from V and 2 bases from J, the gap between germline ends came to 18 bases. The CDR3 contains 17 residues. The CDR3 spells CASSSRLGRTAGNTIYF. Written as DNA, the CDR3 is TGTGCCAGCAGTTCGCGATTGGGCCGGACGGCTGGAAACACCATATATTTT.

J is TRBJ2-1 and V is TRBV4-2; 10 bases map to TRBD2. CDR1 and CDR2 (germline): LGHNA, YNFKEQ. This CDR3 is built from 15 residues. Trimming cost V 1 base and J 10 bases; bases outside gene matches: 7. The CDR3 DNA is TGTGCCAGCAGCCAAGGAGCGGGAGGGCCCGGGGAGCAGTTCTTC. It is translated as CASSQGAGGPGEQFF.

V usage is TRBV30 and J usage is TRBJ1-6, with D unclear. Germline CDR1 is GTSNPN and CDR2 is SVGIG (reference sequence). The V gene lost 8 bases and the J gene lost 5 bases, with 19 bases spanning the gap. The CDR3 loop spans 15 amino acids. The CDR3 sequence: CAGGVAPGDNSPLHF. CDR3 coding DNA: TGTGCCGGCGGGGTGGCTCCCGGCGATAATTCACCCCTCCACTTT.

This chain connects TRBV29-1 to TRBJ2-5; D gene ambiguous. CDR3 length: 13 amino acids. V was clipped by 5 bases and J by 7 bases, with 17 bases between them. Germline V gene lookup returns CDR1 SQVTM and CDR2 ANQGSEA. CDR3 residues: CSVFGGLKATQYF. The CDR3, as DNA: TGCAGCGTTTTTGGTGGTCTCAAGGCGACCCAGTACTTC.

The chain uses TRBV12-3 or TRBV12-4 and TRBJ1-6; D uncertain. CDR3 length: 12 amino acids. Between the trimmed V and J ends, which lost 7 bases and 14 bases, there was a span of 15 bases. The CDR3 DNA sequence: TGTGCCAGCACCCAGGACCTGTTAACCCTCCACTTT. Translating gives CASTQDLLTLHF.

The genes are TRBV9 and TRBJ2-7; D possibly corresponds to TRBD1 (7 bases). The CDR3 runs 14 residues. Germline CDR1 SGDLS, CDR2 YYNGEE. Trimming cost V 3 bases and J 4 bases, with 14 bases left between them. CDR3 amino acids: CASSAGGGIYEQYF. The CDR3 DNA is TGTGCCAGCAGCGCCGGAGGGGGCATATACGAGCAGTACTTC.

The chain is built from TRBV5-1 and TRBJ2-1; 7 nucleotides align to TRBD2. Germline-derived CDR1 and CDR2 are SGHRS and YFSETQ. The CDR3 contains 16 residues. After removal of 0 bases from V and 5 bases from J, the junction contained 8 bases not matched to a gene. The CDR3 loop is CASSLALGGTHNEQFF. As DNA, the CDR3 is TGCGCCAGCAGCTTGGCCCTGGGGGGGACCCACAATGAGCAGTTCTTC.

This clone was counted a single time. This sequence joins TRBV14 and TRBJ2-7, with 9 bases lining up with TRBD1. V gave up 1 base and J gave up 7 bases; unmatched junction bases: 8. The CDR3 consists of 15 residues. From germline, CDR1 is SGHDN and CDR2 FVKESK. In DNA form, the CDR3 reads TGTGCCAGCAGCCAAGGAGACAGGGGGGGGATTGAGCAGTACTTC. It is translated as CASSQGDRGGIEQYF. Variable domain in full (rest from reference TRBV14 and TRBJ2-7): EAGVTQFPSHSVIEKGQTVTLRCDPISGHDNLYWYRRVMGKEIKFLLHFVKESKQDESGMPNNRFLAERTGGTYSTLKVQPAELEDSGVYFCASSQGDRGGIEQYFGPGTRLTVT.

The V call is TRBV28, the J call TRBJ2-3, with TRBD2 matching over 8 bases. J gave up 5 bases and V 3 bases, and 7 bases lay outside the gene matches. CDR1 and CDR2 (germline): MDHEN, SYDVKM. The CDR3 runs 15 residues. The CDR3 loop is CASSLRSGSKDTQYF. The CDR3 region has the DNA TGTGCCAGCAGTTTGAGGAGCGGGAGTAAAGATACGCAGTATTTT.

The genes are TRBV6-1 and TRBJ1-2; no clear D. Germline CDR1 MNHNS, CDR2 SASEGT. V lost 2 bases to trimming and J lost 8 bases, with 9 bases between them. This CDR3 region has 12 residues. This CDR3 reads CASSEPAGGYTF. CDR3 bases: TGTGCCAGCAGTGAACCGGCCGGCGGCTACACCTTC.